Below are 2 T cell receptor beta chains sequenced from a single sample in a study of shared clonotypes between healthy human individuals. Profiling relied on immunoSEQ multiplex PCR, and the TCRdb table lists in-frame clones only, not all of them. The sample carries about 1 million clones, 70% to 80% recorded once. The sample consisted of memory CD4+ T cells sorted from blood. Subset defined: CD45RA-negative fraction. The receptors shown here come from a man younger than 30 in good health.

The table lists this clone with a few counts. The CDR3 DNA reads as TGTGCCAGCAGTGCTCAGGGGAACACTGAAGCTTTCTTT. Translating gives CASSAQGNTEAFF. This chain joins TRBV6-1 and TRBJ1-1; the D gene is possibly TRBD1 (5 bases). Germline-derived CDR1 and CDR2 are MNHNS and SASEGT. CDR3 length equals 13 residues. Between the trimmed V and J ends, which lost 4 bases and 1 base, there was a span of 7 bases.

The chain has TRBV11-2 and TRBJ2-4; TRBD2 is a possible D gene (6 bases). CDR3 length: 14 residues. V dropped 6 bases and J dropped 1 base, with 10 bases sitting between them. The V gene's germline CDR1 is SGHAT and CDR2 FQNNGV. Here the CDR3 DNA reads TGTGCCAGCAGATCTAGCGTTGCCAAAAACATTCAGTACTTC. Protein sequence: CASRSSVAKNIQYF.